This T cell receptor beta chain was captured by sequencing in a study of OX40 agonist ivuxolimab in advanced cancers. Across the whole study: Past anti-PD-1, anti-PD-L1 or anti-CTLA-4 therapy was accepted, and 30% to 45% had received some.

This CDR3 comprises 12 residues. V lost 1 base and J lost 7, with 6 bases in between. CDR1 SGHAT and CDR2 FQNNGV come from the germline V gene. Some clones are missing from TCRdb's copy, which holds only in-frame ones; the method was immunoSEQ multiplex PCR. The sample carries around 66,000 clones, 87% recorded once. Patients had blood sampled at baseline and again on cycle 4 day 1 and cycle 7 day 1. This TCR came from an adult with an advanced solid tumor such as melanoma, head and neck, liver or kidney cancer. This specimen was CD4+ or CD8+ T cells sorted from blood, taken in a trial of the OX40 agonist ivuxolimab. The V and J genes are TRBV11-2 and TRBJ2-3; D is ambiguous. The CDR3 loop reads CASSLGVNTQYF. CDR3 in DNA: TGTGCCAGCAGCTTAGGAGTGAATACGCAGTATTTT.